This T cell receptor (beta chain) is drawn from a study of cytomegalovirus exposure and HLA in healthy donors. Overall study results and limits: The availability of immune exposure information extended only to CMV serostatus. Associated with cytomegalovirus, according to the listing, were some 180 TCR beta chains. A few CMV-associated chains proved CMV antigen-specific in vitro.

Of note for this clone: The antigen remains unidentified.

The V and J ends lost 1 base and 0 bases, in that order; junction bases with no gene match: 5. Germline CDR1 and CDR2: SEHNR and FQNEAQ (reference sequence). This CDR3 spans 16 amino acids. Healthy bone marrow donors made up the donors. It was with 60 Vbeta and 13 Jbeta primers that the PCR ran. The table came from immunoSEQ multiplex PCR; TCRdb's copy has only in-frame clones and leaves some out. The sample has roughly 130,000 clones; just under 80% are singletons. The chain employs TRBV7-9 and TRBJ1-2, with TRBD1 matching over 7 bases. This receptor was identified in a man younger than 40 in good health and CMV-seronegative. Material for sequencing was PBMCs. The CDR3 nucleotides are TGTGCCAGCAGCTTAGTATGGGACAGATCTAACTATGGCTACACCTTC. Encoded protein: CASSLVWDRSNYGYTF.